This T cell receptor (beta chain) was retrieved from a study of blood T cell repertoires in COVID-19. Clones were sequenced by immunoSEQ multiplex PCR, and TCRdb holds only the in-frame ones, with some missing. The table lists some 160,000 clones, 75% to 90% of them singletons, with approximately 3% in the top ten. V shed 5 bases and J 0 bases; nucleotides not matched to a gene: 2. The CDR3 is made up of 15 amino acids. Germline loops: CDR1 LGHNT, CDR2 FRNRAP. What was sequenced was PBMCs or T cells enriched from blood (not recorded which). This chain links TRBV12-5 with TRBJ1-5; TRBD1 matches at 9 bases. The TCR originated in a woman in her sixties or seventies who had recovered from COVID-19. The DNA of the CDR3 is TGTGCTAGTGGTAAGGACAGGGGTAGCAATCAGCCCCAGCATTTT. This encodes CASGKDRGSNQPQHF.